The 32 T cell receptor beta chains presented below share a single source sample, sequenced in a study of PD-1 and CTLA-4 blockade in melanoma. The repertoire was sequenced with immunoSEQ multiplex PCR; TCRdb's copy has only in-frame clones and lacks some. The repertoire holds about 16,000 clones, with approximately 63% as singletons. This specimen consisted of CD8+ T cells from peripheral blood, obtained from a patient given anti-PD-1 treatment. The receptors come from a human donor with melanoma.

The V gene is TRBV11-2, the J gene TRBJ2-1; TRBD2 is a possible D gene (5 bases). Trimming removed 3 bases from V and 1 base from J, with 13 bases in between. Germline V gene data show CDR1 as SGHAT and CDR2 as FQNNGV. This CDR3 has 16 amino acids. This CDR3 is CASSFGEGASYNEQFF. In nucleotides, the CDR3 is TGTGCCAGCAGCTTTGGTGAGGGAGCGTCCTACAATGAGCAGTTCTTC.

V is TRBV30 and J is TRBJ1-1; D gene uncertain. The CDR3 is made up of 14 amino acids. The V gene lost 2 bases and the J gene lost 0 bases, with 10 bases spanning the gap. Germline CDR1 is GTSNPN and CDR2 is SVGIG (reference sequence). The CDR3 DNA is TGTGCCTGGAGTCTGGGAACTTTGAACACTGAAGCTTTCTTT. It translates to CAWSLGTLNTEAFF.

This chain connects TRBV24-1 to TRBJ2-1; either TRBD1 or TRBD2 may fit D (6 bases each). Germline lookup yields CDR1 KGHDR and CDR2 SFDVKD. V was pared by 5 bases and J by 4 bases, with 14 bases between. The CDR3 runs 15 residues. CDR3 in amino acids: CATSVFGGRYNEQFF. The CDR3 DNA sequence: TGTGCCACCAGTGTTTTTGGGGGGCGATACAATGAGCAGTTCTTC.

The CDR3 DNA reads as TGTGCCAGCAGTGACGGCGGACTCTACGAGCAGTACTTC. Encoded protein: CASSDGGLYEQYF. The chain links TRBV6-1 to TRBJ2-7; a weak D match, TRBD2 (5 bases). Deletions cut 3 bases from V and 3 bases from J, with 9 bases between. Germline V gives CDR1 MNHNS, CDR2 SASEGT. The CDR3 is 13 amino acids.

This rearrangement joins TRBV5-1 to TRBJ1-1; weak D call: TRBD1 (6 bases). The V gene lost 4 bases and the J gene lost 5 bases, with 21 bases spanning the gap. The length of the CDR3 is 16 residues. Germline V gene sequence: CDR1 SGHRS, CDR2 YFSETQ. The chain's CDR3 is CASSPSTRDMSTEAFF. CDR3 sequence (DNA): TGCGCCAGCAGCCCAAGCACAAGGGACATGAGTACTGAAGCTTTCTTT. The whole variable domain, remainder taken from reference TRBV5-1 and TRBJ1-1, is KAGVTQTPRYLIKTRGQQVTLSCSPISGHRSVSWYQQTPGQGLQFLFEYFSETQRNKGNFPGRFSGRQFSNSRSEMNVSTLELGDSALYLCASSPSTRDMSTEAFFGQGTRLTVV.

V gene TRBV7-9 combines with J gene TRBJ2-1; 7 nucleotides line up with TRBD2. This CDR3 comprises 15 residues. Germline values: CDR1 SEHNR, CDR2 FQNEAQ (reference sequence). The V gene end was trimmed by 5 bases and the J gene end by 6 bases; junction bases not matched to a gene: 10. The CDR3 here is CASSPMTSPSNEQFF. The CDR3 nucleotides are TGTGCCAGCAGCCCCATGACTAGCCCCTCCAATGAGCAGTTCTTC.

This clone was found once. The chain couples TRBV5-1 to TRBJ2-3; D is ambiguous. Germline CDR1 reads SGHRS; CDR2 reads YFSETQ. The ends were cut back, 4 bases at V and 1 base at J, with 10 bases in the middle. There are 14 residues in the CDR3. The CDR3 region is CASSRRAGTDTQYF. CDR3 sequence (DNA): TGCGCCAGCAGCCGTCGAGCCGGCACAGATACGCAGTATTTT.

J is TRBJ2-7 and V is TRBV7-2; 11 bases align to TRBD1. This CDR3 comprises 15 residues. The germline V gene encodes CDR1 SGHTA and CDR2 FQGNSA. Trimming took 4 bases from V and 6 from J; bases not matched to a gene: 8. The DNA of the CDR3 is TGTGCCAGCAGCTCCACGGCCGGGACAGGGGGCGAGCAGTACTTC. This translates into CASSSTAGTGGEQYF.

The rearrangement links TRBV7-9 to TRBJ1-5; D unclear. V lost 8 bases to trimming and J lost 9 bases, with 14 bases between them. Germline V gene lookup returns CDR1 SEHNR and CDR2 FQNEAQ (reference sequence). CDR3 length: 12 amino acids. DNA for the CDR3: TGTGCCAGCCGGTGGGAGGATGGGCCCCAGCATTTT. Translating it yields CASRWEDGPQHF.

The CDR3 loop reads CASRNWGGNTEAFF. CDR3 DNA: TGTGCCAGCAGAAATTGGGGGGGGAACACTGAAGCTTTCTTT. The rearrangement links TRBV5-4 to TRBJ1-1; maybe TRBD1 (5 bases). The CDR3 is made up of 14 amino acids. CDR1 is SGHNT, CDR2 YYREEE, per germline (reference sequence). Trimming removed 5 bases from V and 1 base from J, with 12 bases in between. Full variable domain (outside the CDR3, taken from reference TRBV5-4 and TRBJ1-1): ETGVTQSPTHLIKTRGQQVTLRCSSQSGHNTVSWYQQALGQGPQFIFQYYREEENGRGNFPPRFSGLQFPNYSSELNVNALELDDSALYLCASRNWGGNTEAFFGQGTRLTVV.

The rearrangement uses TRBV11-2 and TRBJ2-7, with 7 positions matching TRBD1. From germline, CDR1 is SGHAT and CDR2 FQNNGV. The CDR3 totals 15 residues. J lost 7 bases, V lost 0 bases, and 9 bases had no gene match. DNA of the CDR3: TGTGCCAGCAGCTTAGATCTACAAGGGGGCCATGAGCAGTACTTC. This sequence encodes CASSLDLQGGHEQYF.

The J gene is TRBJ1-1, the V gene TRBV29-1, with D perhaps TRBD1 (5 bases). Germline CDR1 reads SQVTM; CDR2 reads ANQGSEA. With 3 bases removed from V and 4 bases from J, the gap between germline ends came to 9 bases. The CDR3 totals 12 residues. This CDR3 reads CSVDGGITEAFF. The CDR3, as DNA: TGCAGCGTTGATGGGGGGATCACTGAAGCTTTCTTT.

This clone was found a few times. The chain joins TRBV15 to TRBJ2-1; TRBD2 might be the D (6 bases). Germline assignment: CDR1 LNHNV and CDR2 YYDKDF (reference sequence). CDR3 length: 14 amino acids. V dropped 5 bases and J dropped 7 bases, with 15 bases sitting between them. CDR3 region: CATSGGRMENEQFF. In DNA form, the CDR3 reads TGTGCCACCAGCGGAGGGCGGATGGAGAATGAGCAGTTCTTC.

The V call is TRBV6-1, the J call TRBJ2-5; TRBD1 agrees at 7 bases. There are 16 residues in the CDR3. V shed 0 bases, J shed 1 base, and the junction held 5 bases outside the gene matches. Germline values: CDR1 MNHNS, CDR2 SASEGT. This CDR3 reads CASSEAQQGPQETQYF. CDR3 sequence (DNA): TGTGCCAGCAGTGAAGCGCAACAGGGGCCCCAAGAGACCCAGTACTTC.

Judged by abundance, this clone is medium-sized. This chain joins TRBV6-5 and TRBJ2-7; D ambiguous. Germline V gene data show CDR1 as MNHEY and CDR2 as SVGAGI. The CDR3 has 13 amino acids. V was trimmed by 6 bases and J by 3 bases, leaving 12 bases between them. The CDR3 loop is CASSYLRSYEQYF. CDR3 DNA: TGTGCCAGCAGCTATCTCAGAAGCTACGAGCAGTACTTC.

The chain is built from TRBV11-3 and TRBJ2-2; D ambiguous. V was shortened by 7 bases and J by 5 bases, with 14 bases between the two germline ends. From germline, CDR1 is SGHNT and CDR2 YENEEA. This CDR3 is built from 14 residues. The CDR3 sequence is CASTPTDATGELFF. CDR3 nucleotide sequence: TGTGCCAGCACCCCGACGGATGCGACCGGGGAGCTGTTTTTT.

The chain has TRBV15 and TRBJ1-2; possible D gene TRBD1, 5 bases. This CDR3 is 19 amino acids long. Germline CDR1 is LNHNV and CDR2 is YYDKDF (reference sequence). V was clipped by 0 bases and J by 4 bases, with 24 bases between them. CDR3 DNA sequence: TGTGCCACCAGCAGAGATCGAGCGTTGGGGCCCCTCGTAACCTATGGCTACACCTTC. Translated, it gives CATSRDRALGPLVTYGYTF.

In DNA, the CDR3 is TGTGCCAGCAGCTTAGAATGGCGGGGGGGCCTGCCAGATACGCAGTATTTT. Amino acid sequence: CASSLEWRGGLPDTQYF. The rearrangement joins TRBV11-3 to TRBJ2-3; 9 bases map to TRBD2. J lost 4 bases, V lost 0 bases, and 8 bases had no gene match. The CDR3 has 17 residues. Germline CDR1 is SGHNT and CDR2 is YENEEA.

The rearrangement uses TRBV19 and TRBJ2-7; D possibly uses TRBD1 or TRBD2 (5 bases each). The CDR3 runs 14 residues. The germline V gene has CDR1 LNHDA and CDR2 SQIVND (reference sequence). V was cut by 5 bases and J by 0 bases, with 11 bases left in between. Written as DNA, the CDR3 is TGTGCCAGTAGTTTCCAGGGACCCTCCTACGAGCAGTACTTC. Its translation is CASSFQGPSYEQYF.

The CDR3 DNA sequence: TGTGCCAGCAGCTTAGGACGCCTGAACACCGGGGAGCTGTTTTTT. This gives the protein CASSLGRLNTGELFF. The chain recombines TRBV7-9 with TRBJ2-2, with no clear D. This CDR3 is 15 amino acids long. The ends were cut back, 1 base at V and 1 base at J, with 7 bases in the middle. Germline V gene data show CDR1 as SEHNR and CDR2 as FQNEAQ (reference sequence).

The chain uses TRBV27 and TRBJ2-1; D not certain. Trimming shortened V by 1 base and J by 5 bases, and 6 bases separated the two germline ends. Germline V CDR1 and CDR2: MNHEY, SMNVEV (reference sequence). The CDR3 loop spans 13 amino acids. The CDR3 reads CASSLLGDNEQFF. Written as DNA, the CDR3 is TGTGCCAGCAGTTTATTAGGTGACAATGAGCAGTTCTTC.

A few counts support this clone. The V and J genes are TRBV11-2 and TRBJ2-5; 7 bases map to TRBD2. Unmatched junction bases numbered 11, after V lost 4 bases and J lost 0 bases. CDR3 length: 17 amino acids. The V gene's germline CDR1 is SGHAT and CDR2 FQNNGV. The CDR3 protein is CASSSANRLADQETQYF. The DNA of the CDR3 is TGTGCCAGCAGCTCCGCCAATCGTCTAGCGGACCAAGAGACCCAGTACTTC. Full variable domain (remainder filled in from reference TRBV11-2 and TRBJ2-5): EAGVAQSPRYKIIEKRQSVAFWCNPISGHATLYWYQQILGQGPKLLIQFQNNGVVDDSQLPKDRFSAERLKGVDSTLKIQPAKLEDSAVYLCASSSANRLADQETQYFGPGTRLLVL.

This clone is deemed medium-sized. The V and J genes are TRBV4-1 and TRBJ2-7, with 8 bases fitting TRBD2. The CDR3 is 15 amino acids. The J segment lost 5 bases and the V segment lost 0 bases, leaving 6 bases of the junction unmatched. Looked up from germline, CDR1 is MGHRA and CDR2 is YSYEKL. CDR3 loop: CASSQDQSGGDEQYF. The CDR3 DNA is TGCGCCAGCAGCCAAGATCAGAGCGGGGGTGACGAGCAGTACTTC.

The rearrangement links TRBV4-1 to TRBJ1-5; D uncertain. V was shortened by 5 bases and J by 4 bases, with 9 bases between the two germline ends. Germline-derived CDR1 and CDR2 are MGHRA and YSYEKL. CDR3 length equals 13 residues. The CDR3 protein is CASSKWTNQPQHF. In DNA form, the CDR3 reads TGCGCCAGCAGCAAATGGACTAATCAGCCCCAGCATTTT.

Only one count was recorded for this clone. V is TRBV27 and J is TRBJ1-2; TRBD1 might be the D (6 bases). V lost 3 bases, J lost 6 bases, and 14 bases lay in between. Germline assignment: CDR1 MNHEY and CDR2 SMNVEV (reference sequence). The CDR3 is made up of 14 amino acids. The CDR3 loop is CASSFTGRGDGYTF. The CDR3 bases are TGTGCCAGCAGTTTTACAGGGCGGGGAGATGGCTACACCTTC.

This clone was seen only a few times. The chain carries TRBV4-1 and TRBJ1-3, with a possible D match to TRBD1 (5 bases). Germline V lookup: CDR1 MGHRA, CDR2 YSYEKL. This CDR3 is built from 14 residues. The V end was cut by 3 bases, the J end by 7 bases, with 13 bases between. The CDR3 nucleotides read TGCGCCAGCAGCCACCAAGGGACGGGCAACACCATATATTTT. Translating it yields CASSHQGTGNTIYF.

This clone was detected only a few times. This rearrangement joins TRBV7-9 to TRBJ2-7; TRBD2 is a possible D gene (6 bases). Trimming left V 5 bases short and J 7 bases short, with 12 bases between. CDR1 and CDR2 from the germline V gene are SEHNR and FQNEAQ (reference sequence). The CDR3 runs to 12 residues. CDR3 amino acids: CASSPRGGEQYF. The DNA for the CDR3 is TGTGCCAGCAGCCCTCGAGGAGGGGAGCAGTACTTC.

In its sample, this clone was seen a few times. This chain connects TRBV15 to TRBJ2-1, with D possibly TRBD2 on 5 matching bases. The germline V gene encodes CDR1 LNHNV and CDR2 YYDKDF (reference sequence). The CDR3 spans 14 residues. The V end lost 0 bases, the J end lost 9 bases, and 12 bases lay between the germline ends. The CDR3 region has the DNA TGTGCCACCAGCAGAGATACTAGTTTCGGTGAGCAGTTCTTC. This sequence encodes CATSRDTSFGEQFF.

The chain employs TRBV4-1 and TRBJ1-5; the D is unclear. Germline V gene lookup returns CDR1 MGHRA and CDR2 YSYEKL. The ends were cut back, 1 base at V and 6 bases at J, with 13 bases in the middle. This CDR3 is built from 15 residues. The CDR3 loop is CASSQASVSGQPQHF. The CDR3 DNA reads TGCGCCAGCAGCCAAGCCTCAGTAAGTGGTCAGCCCCAGCATTTT.

The V gene is TRBV20-1, the J gene TRBJ1-5; 7 bases are a match to TRBD1. Germline lookup yields CDR1 DFQATT and CDR2 SNEGSKA (reference sequence). V gave up 3 bases and J gave up 6 bases; unmatched junction bases: 8. This CDR3 has 14 amino acids. The CDR3 region is CSASDRVEGQPQHF. The CDR3 DNA sequence: TGCAGTGCTAGTGACAGGGTCGAGGGTCAGCCCCAGCATTTT.

The chain employs TRBV6-5 and TRBJ1-5; D is perhaps TRBD1 (6 bases). The CDR3 is made up of 14 amino acids. Looked up from germline, CDR1 is MNHEY and CDR2 is SVGAGI. V was shortened by 6 bases and J by 5 bases, with 14 bases between the two germline ends. As DNA, the CDR3 is TGTGCCAGCAGCAGCGACAGGACCTATCAGCCCCAGCATTTT. Protein: CASSSDRTYQPQHF.

V is TRBV5-1 and J is TRBJ1-2; possibly TRBD1 for D (5 bases). V shed 3 bases and J shed 8 bases, with 14 bases lying between them. The CDR3 is 13 amino acids. Germline V gives CDR1 SGHRS, CDR2 YFSETQ. As DNA, the CDR3 is TGCGCCAGCAGCTCCACCTGTGGGGGGGGCTACACCTTC. Encoded protein: CASSSTCGGGYTF.